This passage covers 27 T cell receptor beta chains from one sample sequenced in a study of identical twins. MiXCR was run by TCRdb on the 5' RACE reads, yielding one entry per CDR3 protein. The data hold 460,000 or so distinct CDR3 sequences, with 14% observed a single time. This sample was shared with a second study, whose subject was yellow fever vaccine responses in identical twins.

What was sequenced was CD4+ T cells sorted from blood. The receptor source for this set is a woman younger than 35 in good health.

This clonotype was counted many times. V gene TRBV24-1 combines with J gene TRBJ2-2, with D unclear. This CDR3 is built from 14 residues. The ends were cut back, 6 bases at V and 1 base at J, with 8 bases in the middle. CDR1 KGHDR and CDR2 SFDVKD come from the germline V gene. CDR3 amino acids: CATSSTQNTGELFF. The CDR3 nucleotides are TGTGCCACCAGTTCTACCCAGAACACCGGGGAGCTGTTTTTT.

The V and J genes are TRBV12-5 and TRBJ2-1; D remains ambiguous. The germline V gene has CDR1 LGHNT and CDR2 FRNRAP. The CDR3 has 15 residues. V shed 7 bases and J shed 0 bases, with 13 bases lying between them. The DNA for the CDR3 is TGTGCTAGTGTTACCGACTCGAGCTCCTACAATGAGCAGTTCTTC. Protein product: CASVTDSSSYNEQFF.

This clonotype was counted between two and nine times. One junction end does not reproduce the germline sequence, and a read error may be involved. The J gene is TRBJ2-4, the V gene TRBV11-2; 10 nucleotides line up with TRBD2. CDR3 size: 18 residues. Germline V gene data show CDR1 as SGHAT and CDR2 as FQNNGV. In DNA, the CDR3 is TGTGCCTGCAGCCCAGTAGCGGGGGGAACAGTAGCCAAAAACATTCAGTACTTC. Protein: CACSPVAGGTVAKNIQYF.

The chain joins TRBV4-3 to TRBJ1-5; no definite D call. Trimming took 0 bases from V and 4 from J, leaving 10 bases between them. The CDR3 has 15 amino acids. Germline V gives CDR1 LGHNA, CDR2 YSLEER. In DNA, the CDR3 is TGCGCCAGCAGCCAAGAACCGCGGGCGAATCAGCCCCAGCATTTT. Its protein product is CASSQEPRANQPQHF.

The V call is TRBV20-1, the J call TRBJ2-7; tentative D call: TRBD2 (6 bases). V was clipped by 3 bases and J by 0 bases, with 9 bases between them. CDR3 size: 13 residues. Per the germline V gene, CDR1 is DFQATT and CDR2 is SNEGSKA (reference sequence). The DNA of the CDR3 is TGCAGTGCTAGCGGGAGCCGCTCCTACGAGCAGTACTTC. This gives the protein CSASGSRSYEQYF.

In nucleotides, the CDR3 is TGTGCCAGCAGCCCCCGAATCGCGGGGGGGCTAAGGGATACGCAGTATTTT. This translates into CASSPRIAGGLRDTQYF. The chain uses TRBV7-2 and TRBJ2-3, with TRBD2 identical over 9 bases. V lost 5 bases to trimming and J lost 6 bases; unmatched junction nucleotides: 15. The germline gives CDR1 SGHTA, CDR2 FQGNSA. This CDR3 has 17 residues.

This sequence joins TRBV15 and TRBJ2-7; TRBD2 matches at 8 bases. V shed 0 bases and J 3 bases; nucleotides not matched to a gene: 4. The CDR3 is 15 residues long. Per the germline V gene, CDR1 is LNHNV and CDR2 is YYDKDF (reference sequence). The CDR3, as DNA: TGTGCCACCAGCAGAGATTTGAGCGGGAGCTACGAGCAGTACTTC. This codes for CATSRDLSGSYEQYF.

This clonotype was detected a few times. The rearrangement uses TRBV5-1 and TRBJ2-5; 7 nucleotides agree with TRBD1. The trim removed 0 bases at V and 4 bases at J, leaving 6 bases unmatched. The CDR3 contains 15 residues. CDR1 and CDR2 (germline): SGHRS, YFSETQ. The CDR3 coding sequence is TGCGCCAGCAGCTTGGTGGCGACAGGGAGAGAGACCCAGTACTTC. It encodes CASSLVATGRETQYF.

J is TRBJ2-2 and V is TRBV7-2; 9 bases match TRBD2. Germline V lookup: CDR1 SGHTA, CDR2 FQGNSA. This CDR3 contains 15 residues. V shed 5 bases and J 5 bases; nucleotides not matched to a gene: 6. The CDR3 sequence is CASSPGTSSTGELFF. The CDR3 DNA reads TGTGCCAGCAGCCCGGGGACTAGCTCAACCGGGGAGCTGTTTTTT.

The rearrangement links TRBV29-1 to TRBJ1-2; D perhaps matches TRBD1 (5 bases). V was trimmed by 4 bases and J by 5 bases, leaving 11 bases between them. The V gene's germline CDR1 is SQVTM and CDR2 ANQGSEA. The CDR3 has 12 amino acids. The CDR3 DNA reads as TGCAGCGTTGCCCGGGACGCATATGGCTACACCTTC. It specifies CSVARDAYGYTF.

This clonotype was found many times. V is TRBV6-2 or TRBV6-3 and J is TRBJ2-7; D might be TRBD1 (5 bases). Germline CDR1 is MNHEY and CDR2 is SVGEGT. The CDR3 sequence is 17 residues long. The V end lost 7 bases, the J end lost 2 bases, and 24 bases lay between the germline ends. The DNA for the CDR3 is TGTGCCAGCACCTTCCCTATTTCGGACAAGGGAACCTACGAGCAGTACTTC. Residues: CASTFPISDKGTYEQYF.

The table lists this clonotype with a few counts. The V call is TRBV18, the J call TRBJ2-7; 8 bases match TRBD1. The V gene end was trimmed by 8 bases and the J gene end by 0 bases; junction bases not matched to a gene: 9. There are 15 residues in the CDR3. Germline CDR1 reads KGHSH; CDR2 reads LQKENI. CDR3 nucleotide sequence: TGTGCCAGCCTCGGCACCGGGACAGGCTCCTACGAGCAGTACTTC. It encodes CASLGTGTGSYEQYF.

The V call is TRBV6-5, the J call TRBJ1-2; unclear D gene. Germline-derived CDR1 and CDR2 are MNHEY and SVGAGI. V dropped 6 bases and J dropped 8 bases, with 16 bases sitting between them. This CDR3 has 13 residues. CDR3: CASRLGSRGGYTF. In DNA form, the CDR3 reads TGTGCCAGCAGATTAGGGTCCCGTGGAGGCTACACCTTC.

V and J are TRBV7-2 and TRBJ2-2; D gene ambiguous. The CDR3 loop spans 12 amino acids. From germline, CDR1 is SGHTA and CDR2 FQGNSA. V lost 5 bases and J lost 4, with 5 bases in between. CDR3 residues: CASSAATGELFF. CDR3 coding DNA: TGTGCCAGCAGCGCCGCCACCGGGGAGCTGTTTTTT.

This clonotype was detected a few times. The chain recombines TRBV20-1 with TRBJ2-7, with D perhaps TRBD1 (6 bases). This CDR3 has 11 amino acids. V shed 8 bases and J shed 1 base, with 9 bases lying between them. Looked up from germline, CDR1 is DFQATT and CDR2 is SNEGSKA (reference sequence). In DNA form, the CDR3 reads TGCAGTTCTCAGGGGTCCTACGAGCAGTACTTC. This translates into CSSQGSYEQYF.

In this sample, this clonotype turned up a few times. The J gene is TRBJ2-6, the V gene TRBV11-2; a possible D gene is TRBD1 (6 bases). CDR3 size: 17 residues. V was shortened by 2 bases and J by 2 bases, with 13 bases between the two germline ends. Per germline, CDR1 SGHAT and CDR2 FQNNGV. CDR3 in DNA: TGTGCCAGCAGCTTATCCGCCAGGGGCGCTGGGGCCAACGTCCTGACTTTC. This codes for CASSLSARGAGANVLTF.

This clonotype has just a few counts. The V call is TRBV12-3 or TRBV12-4, the J call TRBJ2-7; a weak D match, TRBD2 (7 bases). Between the trimmed V and J ends, which lost 3 bases and 5 bases, there was a span of 23 bases. This CDR3 spans 17 amino acids. DNA of the CDR3: TGTGCCAGCAGTTTTATCCCTCAAGTAGAAGGGGGGGACGAGCAGTACTTC. It yields the protein CASSFIPQVEGGDEQYF.

This clonotype was counted a few times. The CDR3 loop is CASSSLAGAGELFF. The CDR3 DNA reads TGTGCCAGCAGTTCCCTAGCGGGAGCCGGGGAGCTGTTTTTT. V usage is TRBV6-5 and J usage is TRBJ2-2; 10 bases line up with TRBD2. The germline V gene has CDR1 MNHEY and CDR2 SVGAGI. With 4 bases clipped from V and 6 bases from J, the junction kept 2 bases outside the gene matches. This CDR3 has 14 amino acids.

This clonotype occurred a few times. The chain carries TRBV3-1 and TRBJ2-5, with D unclear. V lost 0 bases to trimming and J lost 6 bases, with 5 bases between them. This CDR3 region has 12 residues. Germline V CDR1 and CDR2: LGHDT, YNNKEL (reference sequence). The CDR3, as DNA: TGTGCCAGCAGCCAAGATAAACAGACCCAGTACTTC. Encoded protein: CASSQDKQTQYF.

The CDR3 loop reads CASSGTGNNQPQHF. The CDR3 DNA is TGTGCCAGCAGCGGGACAGGGAACAATCAGCCCCAGCATTTT. The chain employs TRBV3-1 and TRBJ1-5; TRBD1 aligns across 9 bases. This CDR3 is built from 14 residues. CDR1 LGHDT and CDR2 YNNKEL come from the germline V gene (reference sequence). Trimming at V came to 5 bases and at J to 3 bases, leaving 2 bases not matched to a gene.

This clonotype was seen many times. This chain links TRBV12-3 or TRBV12-4 with TRBJ2-3; D remains unclear. CDR3 length: 12 amino acids. Trimming left V 3 bases short and J 14 bases short, with 15 bases between. The CDR3 DNA reads as TGTGCCAGCAGTTTTGCCTCCGGTCGTTCGTATTTT. This encodes CASSFASGRSYF.

This clonotype was recorded a few times. This chain links TRBV10-3 with TRBJ1-1; D is possibly TRBD1 (5 bases). Trimming removed 8 bases at V and 5 bases at J, with 12 bases between. Germline loops: CDR1 ENHRY, CDR2 SYGVKD. There are 12 residues in the CDR3. The CDR3 region has the DNA TGTGCCATCTCCCGGGGCGGGACTGAAGCTTTCTTT. Its translation: CAISRGGTEAFF.

In its sample, this clonotype was seen a few times. V gene TRBV5-4 combines with J gene TRBJ2-4, with 12 bases matching TRBD2. The CDR3 totals 16 residues. Germline V gene data show CDR1 as SGHNT and CDR2 as YYREEE (reference sequence). After removal of 2 bases from V and 8 bases from J, the junction contained 8 bases not matched to a gene. The CDR3 nucleotides read TGTGCCAGCAGCTTAACCATGACTAGCGGGGGTGACATTCAGTACTTC. Protein sequence: CASSLTMTSGGDIQYF.

The rearrangement links TRBV12-3 or TRBV12-4 to TRBJ2-3, with 8 bases that match TRBD2. This CDR3 is built from 17 residues. The ends lost 2 bases at V and 1 base at J; junction bases unmatched: 8. The CDR3 sequence is CASSLSRAAGGTDTQYF. CDR3 coding DNA: TGTGCCAGCAGTTTATCTCGGGCAGCGGGGGGCACAGATACGCAGTATTTT.

The rearrangement uses TRBV11-1 and TRBJ2-3; perhaps TRBD2 as D (6 bases). The CDR3 length is 14 residues. The germline CDR1 and CDR2 sequences are SGHAT and FQDESV (reference sequence). Trimming removed 8 bases from V and 0 bases from J, with 12 bases in between. CDR3 bases: TGTGCCAGCCTGGCGGGGCCCAGCACAGATACGCAGTATTTT. Protein product: CASLAGPSTDTQYF. The whole variable domain, filled in from reference TRBV11-1 and TRBJ2-3, reads EAEVAQSPRYKITEKSQAVAFWCDPISGHATLYWYRQILGQGPELLVQFQDESVVDDSQLPKDRFSAERLKGVDSTLKIQPAELGDSAMYLCASLAGPSTDTQYFGPGTRLTVL.

The chain links TRBV25-1 to TRBJ2-3; D remains unclear. Germline V gene sequence: CDR1 MGHDK, CDR2 SYGVNS. The CDR3 is 15 amino acids. V was shortened by 4 bases and J by 2 bases, with 13 bases between the two germline ends. CDR3: CASSVDSSYTDTQYF. The DNA for the CDR3 is TGTGCCAGCAGTGTCGACTCATCTTACACAGATACGCAGTATTTT.

This clonotype was counted only a few times. This chain joins TRBV28 and TRBJ2-7; TRBD2 is a possible D gene (5 bases). The germline gives CDR1 MDHEN, CDR2 SYDVKM. The CDR3 is 13 amino acids. Trimming stripped 6 bases from V and 2 bases from J, with 11 bases between. As DNA, the CDR3 is TGTGCCAGCAGCACGACCGGGACCTACGAGCAGTACTTC. Protein: CASSTTGTYEQYF.